The TCR beta chain described here comes from a study of beta chain features in type 1 diabetes. Study results and caveats: Sequencing from cDNA could over-represent high-TCR-expressing cells. HLA influence on TCRB rearrangement stayed unresolved here.

With respect to this clone: Its target is unknown.

Germline V gene lookup returns CDR1 MDHEN and CDR2 SYDVKM. The CDR3 is 18 residues long. Trimming at V came to 5 bases and at J to 5 bases, leaving 16 bases not matched to a gene. Reverse transcribing all isolated RNA meant expressed TCRB transcripts were sequenced. Sequencing was performed with immunoSEQ multiplex PCR; in TCRdb, only in-frame clones are kept and a portion is missing. Of fewer than 650,000 clones listed, 15% to 18% were seen once; the top ten hold about 0.097%. This clonotype was sampled from a man between 18 and 29 years old in good health. The rearrangement links TRBV28 to TRBJ2-3, with 10 bases aligning to TRBD2. The sample was naive CD4+ T cells from blood. CDR3 sequence: CASSPPSLAGALGDTQYF. The CDR3 DNA follows: TGTGCCAGCAGTCCCCCCAGTCTAGCGGGAGCCCTGGGAGATACGCAGTATTTT.